In this sample, the clone carrying this TCR beta chain turned up a few times. Antigen unknown. These data come from a study of early T cells in non-severe SARS-CoV-2 infection. Background on the study: Sequencing of bulk RNA from unsorted whole blood was done, without chain pairing.

In TCRdb, the 5' RACE reads were re-called with MiXCR into one record per CDR3 protein. The profile shows about 55,000 distinct CDR3 sequences, more than 12% of them singletons. Study-wide findings and caveats: The VDJdb matching leaned toward anti-spike CD8 responses and overlooked private and CD4 specificities.

CDR3 length: 16 residues. The V and J ends lost 0 bases and 7 bases, in that order; junction bases with no gene match: 5. Per the germline V gene, CDR1 is MNHEY and CDR2 is SVGAGI. The V and J genes are TRBV6-5 and TRBJ1-6; 8 nucleotides match TRBD1. The receptor was derived from an adult who was a healthcare worker with PCR-confirmed SARS-CoV-2 infection or an uninfected control (not recorded which). The sequences come from whole blood, collected at baseline. This chain's CDR3 is CASSYSIGQGNSPLHF. CDR3 DNA sequence: TGTGCCAGCAGTTACTCAATCGGACAGGGAAATTCACCCCTCCACTTT.